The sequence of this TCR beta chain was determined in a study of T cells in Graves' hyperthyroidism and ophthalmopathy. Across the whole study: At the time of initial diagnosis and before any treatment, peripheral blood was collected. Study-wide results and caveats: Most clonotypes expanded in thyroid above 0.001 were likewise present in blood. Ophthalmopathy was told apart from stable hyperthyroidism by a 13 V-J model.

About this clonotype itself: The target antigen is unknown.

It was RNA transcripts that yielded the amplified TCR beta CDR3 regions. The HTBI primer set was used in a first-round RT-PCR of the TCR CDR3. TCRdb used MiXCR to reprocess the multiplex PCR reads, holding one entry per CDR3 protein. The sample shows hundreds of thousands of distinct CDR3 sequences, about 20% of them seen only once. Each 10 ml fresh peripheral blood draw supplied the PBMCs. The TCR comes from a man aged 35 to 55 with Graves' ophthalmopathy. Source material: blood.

In DNA, the CDR3 is TGTGCCAGCAGCCGCTGGGGGGACACCGTCTCCTATAATTCACCCCTCCACTTT. Translation gives CASSRWGDTVSYNSPLHF. The genes are TRBV7-6 and TRBJ1-6; TRBD1 is a possible D gene (6 bases). The V end was cut by 5 bases, the J end by 0 bases, with 17 bases between. Germline V gene data show CDR1 as SGHVS and CDR2 as FNYEAQ. CDR3 length: 18 residues.